This TCR beta chain was sequenced during a study of cytomegalovirus exposure and HLA in healthy donors. General observations from the study: Certain sequence variants were highly shared and formed a cluster, and this cluster was likely a sequencing artifact. The study flagged some 170 TCR beta chains as cytomegalovirus-associated. Accurate prediction of HLA-A and HLA-B alleles (for most subjects) was reportedly achieved from TCR beta sequences. Of the V segments, some could not be distinguished, including TRBV6-2 and TRBV6-3, and were excluded.

On this clone itself: Its matching antigen is unknown. Other DNA sequences in the sample encode the same CDR3.

CDR3 size: 15 residues. The germline CDR1 and CDR2 sequences are SGHRS and YFSETQ. The V gene end was trimmed by 0 bases and the J gene end by 2 bases; junction bases not matched to a gene: 4. Primers for the PCR totalled 60 Vbeta and 13 Jbeta. Only in-frame clones appear in the TCRdb table, and some are missing; sequencing was by immunoSEQ multiplex PCR. The table includes over 150,000 clones, 80% detected once. The sample comprised PBMCs. The chain uses TRBV5-1 and TRBJ1-1, with 7 bases lining up with TRBD1. This clonotype originated in a boy aged 5-17 years in good health and CMV-seronegative. CDR3 sequence reads: CASSLGTGLNTEAFF. CDR3 bases: TGCGCCAGCAGCTTGGGGACAGGTTTAAACACTGAAGCTTTCTTT.